This T cell receptor beta chain derives from a study of blood T cell repertoires in COVID-19 (dated by TCRdb to the early 2020s). Turning to the overall study: The collaborator samples originated in the United States, Italy and Spain and spanned the acute and convalescent phases of COVID-19. The prospective study material was composed of cDNA or gDNA derived from T cells, B-cell-depleted T cells, or PBMCs. Deeply sampled blood TCRbeta repertoires from subjects exposed to, actively infected with, or recovered from COVID-19 were included in the dataset. The repertoires were made available in a free public database intended to serve as a resource for research on the immune response to SARS-CoV-2. Samples came from the ongoing ImmuneRACE study (first 160 participants) plus 1,254 subjects from 6 global collaborators. Sample metadata almost always included a de-identified subject ID, COVID-19 status, age in years and sex. Where HLA class I and class II types were available, the types were taken from metadata supplied by the sample provider, not from assay-based typing.

Broader findings and caveats from the paper: The amount of clinical and demographic metadata varied by source and participant and was provided uncurated.

TCRbeta CDR3 regions were amplified from genomic DNA by means of the immunoSEQ Assay, a bias-controlled multiplex PCR. In the paper's pipeline: The number of nucleated cells in each sample was estimated by amplification of reference gene primers within the assay. To quantify the absolute abundance of each unique TCRbeta CDR3 rearrangement, sequence reads were collapsed and filtered. For each sample, productive Simpson clonality was calculated as the square root of Simpson's diversity index across productive rearrangements. TCRdb carries this immuneACCESS record with in-frame sequences only. Its versions omit some clonotypes, under half of them owing to an unresolved V gene in the studies checked, with the rest unexplained. The V and J calls and clone size come from that table; D and trimming were worked out from the DNA. The sample records around 260,000 clones, approximately 80% of which are singletons. The ten largest clones take up 4.2% of the sample.

The CDR3 runs 14 amino acids, cysteine and phenylalanine included. Just the 42-base CDR3 DNA is kept, in frame starting at base 1. The CDR1 and CDR2 encoded by the germline V gene are SNHLY and FYNNEI. Clipping removes 6 bases from V and 4 bases from J, with 5 as the unmatched junction base count. Whole blood was collected in K2EDTA tubes by collaborating institutions according to the institutions' own protocols. Collaborator samples were shipped for TCRbeta analysis as frozen whole blood, isolated PBMCs, or DNA extracted from either sample type. This clone was observed once. Its recognized antigen is unknown. The input lacks base qualities; no much larger clone sits a single base away.

This TCR came from a man aged 55 to 70 with acute or convalescent COVID-19. The rearrangement joined TRBV2 to TRBJ2-2; TRBD1 aligns with 7 central bases. The sequencing input was peripheral blood. The DNA sequence is TGTGCCAGCAGAGGGGGCGCGGGCACCGGGGAGCTGTTTTTT. This encodes CASRGGAGTGELFF.